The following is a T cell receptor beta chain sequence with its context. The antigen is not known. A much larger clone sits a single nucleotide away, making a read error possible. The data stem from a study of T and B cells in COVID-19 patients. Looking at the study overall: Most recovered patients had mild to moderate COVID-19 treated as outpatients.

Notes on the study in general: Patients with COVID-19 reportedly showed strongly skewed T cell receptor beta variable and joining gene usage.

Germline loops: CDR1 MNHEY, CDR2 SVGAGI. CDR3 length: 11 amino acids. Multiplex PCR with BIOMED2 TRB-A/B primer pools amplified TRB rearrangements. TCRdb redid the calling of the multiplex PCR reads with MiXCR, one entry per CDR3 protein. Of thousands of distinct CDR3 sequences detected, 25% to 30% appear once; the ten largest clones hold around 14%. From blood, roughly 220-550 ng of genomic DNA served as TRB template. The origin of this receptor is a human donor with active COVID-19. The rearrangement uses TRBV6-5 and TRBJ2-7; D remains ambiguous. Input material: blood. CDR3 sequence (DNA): TGTGCCATCAGTGACTCCAACGAGCAGTACTTC. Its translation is CAISDSNEQYF.